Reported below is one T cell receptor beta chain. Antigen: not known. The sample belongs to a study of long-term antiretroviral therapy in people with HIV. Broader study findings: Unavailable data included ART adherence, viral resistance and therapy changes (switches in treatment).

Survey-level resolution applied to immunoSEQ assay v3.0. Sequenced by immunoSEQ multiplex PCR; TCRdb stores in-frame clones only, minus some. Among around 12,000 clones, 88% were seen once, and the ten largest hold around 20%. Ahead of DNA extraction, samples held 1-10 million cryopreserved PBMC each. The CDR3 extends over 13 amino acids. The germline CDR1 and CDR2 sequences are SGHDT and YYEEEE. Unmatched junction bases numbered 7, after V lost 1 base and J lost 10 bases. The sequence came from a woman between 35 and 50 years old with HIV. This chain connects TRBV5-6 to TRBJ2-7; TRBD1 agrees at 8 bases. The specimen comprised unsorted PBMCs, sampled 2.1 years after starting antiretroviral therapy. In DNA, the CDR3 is TGTGCCAGCAGCTTGCCAGGGGGCTTTGATCAGTACTTC. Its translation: CASSLPGGFDQYF.